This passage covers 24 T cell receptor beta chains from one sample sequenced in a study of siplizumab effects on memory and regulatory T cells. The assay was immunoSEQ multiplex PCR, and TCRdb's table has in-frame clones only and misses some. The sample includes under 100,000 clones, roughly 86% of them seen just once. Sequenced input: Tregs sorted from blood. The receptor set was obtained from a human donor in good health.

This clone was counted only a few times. CDR3 loop: CASGLNYGYTF. DNA for the CDR3: TGTGCCTCGGGGTTGAACTATGGCTACACCTTC. The chain joins TRBV2 to TRBJ1-2; no reliable D call. The CDR3 covers 11 residues. V was shortened by 11 bases and J by 2 bases, with 9 bases between the two germline ends. Germline assignment: CDR1 SNHLY and CDR2 FYNNEI.

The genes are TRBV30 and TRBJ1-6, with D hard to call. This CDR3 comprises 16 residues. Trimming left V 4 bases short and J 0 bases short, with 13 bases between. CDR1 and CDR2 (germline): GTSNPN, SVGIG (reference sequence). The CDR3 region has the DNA TGTGCCTGGACTCCCGGGAGAAGCTCCTATAATTCACCCCTCCACTTT. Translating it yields CAWTPGRSSYNSPLHF.

The CDR3 spells CASSSPGQDASHYGYTF. CDR3 nucleotides: TGTGCCAGCAGCTCACCGGGACAGGACGCCAGTCACTATGGCTACACCTTC. V and J are TRBV5-4 and TRBJ1-2; 8 nucleotides align to TRBD1. In germline, CDR1 is SGHNT, CDR2 YYREEE (reference sequence). The CDR3 has 17 amino acids. The ends lost 3 bases at V and 3 bases at J; junction bases unmatched: 13. Combining the CDR3 with reference TRBV5-4 and TRBJ1-2 gives the whole variable domain ETGVTQSPTHLIKTRGQQVTLRCSSQSGHNTVSWYQQALGQGPQFIFQYYREEENGRGNFPPRFSGLQFPNYSSELNVNALELDDSALYLCASSSPGQDASHYGYTFGSGTRLTVV.

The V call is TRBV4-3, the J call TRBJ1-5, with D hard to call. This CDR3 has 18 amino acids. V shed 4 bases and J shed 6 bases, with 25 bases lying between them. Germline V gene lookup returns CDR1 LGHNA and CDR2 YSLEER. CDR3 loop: CASSPLWVAQSSGQPQHF. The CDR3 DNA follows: TGCGCCAGCAGCCCCCTTTGGGTTGCACAGTCTTCGGGTCAGCCCCAGCATTTT.

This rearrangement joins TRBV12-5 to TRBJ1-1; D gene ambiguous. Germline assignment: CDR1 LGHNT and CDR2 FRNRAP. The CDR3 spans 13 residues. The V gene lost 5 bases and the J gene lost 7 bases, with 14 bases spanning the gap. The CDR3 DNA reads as TGTGCTAGTGGTCCCCCAGGCGGAAGTGAAGCTTTCTTT. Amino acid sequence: CASGPPGGSEAFF.

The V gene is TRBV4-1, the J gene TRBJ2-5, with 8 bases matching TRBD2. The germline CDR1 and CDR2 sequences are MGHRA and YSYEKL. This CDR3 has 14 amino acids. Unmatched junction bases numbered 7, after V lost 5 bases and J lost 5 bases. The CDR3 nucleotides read TGCGCCAGCAGCTTTGGACTAGCTGGGGAGACCCAGTACTTC. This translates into CASSFGLAGETQYF.

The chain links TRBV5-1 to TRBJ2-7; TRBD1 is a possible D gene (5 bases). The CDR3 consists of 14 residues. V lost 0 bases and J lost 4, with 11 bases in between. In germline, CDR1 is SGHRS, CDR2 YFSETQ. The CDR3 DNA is TGCGCCAGCAGCTTGGGGACACTGAAATACGAGCAGTACTTC. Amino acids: CASSLGTLKYEQYF.

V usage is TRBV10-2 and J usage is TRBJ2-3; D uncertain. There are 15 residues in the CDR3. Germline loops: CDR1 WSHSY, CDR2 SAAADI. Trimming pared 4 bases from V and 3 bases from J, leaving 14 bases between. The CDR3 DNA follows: TGCGCCAGCAGTGGACTCCTGGATCGTACAGATACGCAGTATTTT. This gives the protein CASSGLLDRTDTQYF.

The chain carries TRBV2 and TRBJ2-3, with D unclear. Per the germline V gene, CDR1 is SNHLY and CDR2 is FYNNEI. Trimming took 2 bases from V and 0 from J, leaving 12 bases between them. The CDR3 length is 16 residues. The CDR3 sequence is CASSELVGSSTDTQYF. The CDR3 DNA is TGTGCCAGCAGTGAACTAGTGGGATCTAGCACAGATACGCAGTATTTT.

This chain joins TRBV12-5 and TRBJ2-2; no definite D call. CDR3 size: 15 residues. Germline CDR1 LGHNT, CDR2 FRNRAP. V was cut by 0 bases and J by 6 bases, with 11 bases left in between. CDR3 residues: CASGLVIGEPGELFF. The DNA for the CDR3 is TGTGCTAGTGGTTTGGTCATAGGTGAGCCCGGGGAGCTGTTTTTT.

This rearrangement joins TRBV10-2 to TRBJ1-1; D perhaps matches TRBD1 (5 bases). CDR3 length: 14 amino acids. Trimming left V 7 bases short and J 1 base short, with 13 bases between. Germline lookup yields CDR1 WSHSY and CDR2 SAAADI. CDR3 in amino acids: CASKRQFENTEAFF. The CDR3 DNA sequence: TGCGCCAGCAAAAGACAGTTTGAGAACACTGAAGCTTTCTTT.

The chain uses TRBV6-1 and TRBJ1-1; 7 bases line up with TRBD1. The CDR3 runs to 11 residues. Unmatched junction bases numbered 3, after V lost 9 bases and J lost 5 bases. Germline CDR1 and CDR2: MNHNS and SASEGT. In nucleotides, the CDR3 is TGTGCCAGTACAGGGGAAACTGAAGCTTTCTTT. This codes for CASTGETEAFF.

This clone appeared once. This chain's CDR3 is CASSLRSGGPYTDTQYF. For the CDR3, the DNA is TGTGCCAGCAGCTTGAGGAGCGGGGGGCCTTACACAGATACGCAGTATTTT. The chain couples TRBV7-6 to TRBJ2-3, with TRBD2 identical over 9 bases. The CDR3 length is 17 residues. Trimming removed 3 bases from V and 2 bases from J; junction bases left unmatched: 9. Germline V gene sequence: CDR1 SGHVS, CDR2 FNYEAQ.

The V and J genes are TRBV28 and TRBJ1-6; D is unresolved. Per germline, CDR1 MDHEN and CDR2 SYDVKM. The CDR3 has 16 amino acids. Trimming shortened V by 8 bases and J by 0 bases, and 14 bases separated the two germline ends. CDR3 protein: CASVKSSSSYNSPLHF. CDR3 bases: TGTGCCAGCGTTAAGTCTTCTAGCTCCTATAATTCACCCCTCCACTTT.

The CDR3 nucleotides read TGTGCCAGCAGCGTCGATCCCCACTACGAGCAGTACTTC. Its translation is CASSVDPHYEQYF. The gene calls are TRBV9 and TRBJ2-7, with D hard to call. V lost 2 bases to trimming and J lost 3 bases, with 9 bases between them. The CDR3 contains 13 residues. CDR1 is SGDLS and CDR2 is YYNGEE in the germline V gene.

CDR3 sequence (DNA): TGTGCCATCAGGGTGGACAGGGGGACCTATGGCTACACCTTC. The encoded protein is CAIRVDRGTYGYTF. The chain employs TRBV10-3 and TRBJ1-2; 10 bases match TRBD1. The CDR3 contains 14 residues. V trimming: 6 bases; J trimming: 4 bases; junction bases outside the gene matches: 5. Per the germline V gene, CDR1 is ENHRY and CDR2 is SYGVKD.

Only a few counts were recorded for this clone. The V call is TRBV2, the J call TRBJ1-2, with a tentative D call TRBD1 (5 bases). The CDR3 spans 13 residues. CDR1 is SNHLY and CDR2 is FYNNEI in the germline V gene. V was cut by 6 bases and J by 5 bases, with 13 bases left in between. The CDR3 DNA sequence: TGTGCCAGCAGCGTCCGGGACGAATATGGCTACACCTTC. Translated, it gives CASSVRDEYGYTF.

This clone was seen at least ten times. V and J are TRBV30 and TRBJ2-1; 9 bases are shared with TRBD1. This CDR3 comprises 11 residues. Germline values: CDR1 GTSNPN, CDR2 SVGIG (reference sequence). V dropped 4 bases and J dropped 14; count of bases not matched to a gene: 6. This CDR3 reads CAWKAWTGEFF. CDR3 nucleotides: TGTGCCTGGAAGGCGTGGACAGGGGAGTTCTTC.

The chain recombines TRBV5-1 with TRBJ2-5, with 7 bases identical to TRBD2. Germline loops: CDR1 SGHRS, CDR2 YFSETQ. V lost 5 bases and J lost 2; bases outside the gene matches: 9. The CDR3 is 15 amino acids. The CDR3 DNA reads TGCGCCAGCAGTGTCGTCGGGGGGTTACAAGAGACCCAGTACTTC. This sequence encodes CASSVVGGLQETQYF.

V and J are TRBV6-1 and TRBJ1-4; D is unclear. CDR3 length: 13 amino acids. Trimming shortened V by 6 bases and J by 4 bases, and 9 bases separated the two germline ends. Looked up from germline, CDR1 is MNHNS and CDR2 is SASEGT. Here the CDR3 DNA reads TGTGCCAGCAGGTCTGGGTTTAATGAAAAACTGTTTTTT. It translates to CASRSGFNEKLFF.

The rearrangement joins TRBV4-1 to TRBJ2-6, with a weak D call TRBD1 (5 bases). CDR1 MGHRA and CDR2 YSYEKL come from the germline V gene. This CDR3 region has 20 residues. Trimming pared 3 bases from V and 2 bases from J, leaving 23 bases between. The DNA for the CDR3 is TGCGCCAGCAGCCATCCCAGGGCCCTGCACCTCACTCCTGGGGCCAACGTCCTGACTTTC. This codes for CASSHPRALHLTPGANVLTF.

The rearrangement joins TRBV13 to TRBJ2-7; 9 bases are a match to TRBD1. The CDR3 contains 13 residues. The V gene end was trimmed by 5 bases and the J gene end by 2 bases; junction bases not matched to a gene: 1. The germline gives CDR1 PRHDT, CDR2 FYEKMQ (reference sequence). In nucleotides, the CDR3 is TGTGCCAGCAGCAGGGACAGGGCCTACGAGCAGTACTTC. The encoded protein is CASSRDRAYEQYF.

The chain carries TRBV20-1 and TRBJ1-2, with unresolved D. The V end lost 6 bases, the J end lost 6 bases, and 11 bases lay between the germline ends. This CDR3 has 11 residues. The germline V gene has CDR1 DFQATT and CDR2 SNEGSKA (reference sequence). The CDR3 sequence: CSAAGNDGYTF. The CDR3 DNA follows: TGCAGTGCCGCCGGGAATGATGGCTACACCTTC.

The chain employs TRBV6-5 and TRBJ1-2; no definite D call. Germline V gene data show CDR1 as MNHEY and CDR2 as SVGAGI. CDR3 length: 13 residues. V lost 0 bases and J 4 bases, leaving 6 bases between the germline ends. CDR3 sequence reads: CASSYSEGYGYTF. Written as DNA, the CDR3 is TGTGCCAGCAGTTACTCTGAAGGCTATGGCTACACCTTC.